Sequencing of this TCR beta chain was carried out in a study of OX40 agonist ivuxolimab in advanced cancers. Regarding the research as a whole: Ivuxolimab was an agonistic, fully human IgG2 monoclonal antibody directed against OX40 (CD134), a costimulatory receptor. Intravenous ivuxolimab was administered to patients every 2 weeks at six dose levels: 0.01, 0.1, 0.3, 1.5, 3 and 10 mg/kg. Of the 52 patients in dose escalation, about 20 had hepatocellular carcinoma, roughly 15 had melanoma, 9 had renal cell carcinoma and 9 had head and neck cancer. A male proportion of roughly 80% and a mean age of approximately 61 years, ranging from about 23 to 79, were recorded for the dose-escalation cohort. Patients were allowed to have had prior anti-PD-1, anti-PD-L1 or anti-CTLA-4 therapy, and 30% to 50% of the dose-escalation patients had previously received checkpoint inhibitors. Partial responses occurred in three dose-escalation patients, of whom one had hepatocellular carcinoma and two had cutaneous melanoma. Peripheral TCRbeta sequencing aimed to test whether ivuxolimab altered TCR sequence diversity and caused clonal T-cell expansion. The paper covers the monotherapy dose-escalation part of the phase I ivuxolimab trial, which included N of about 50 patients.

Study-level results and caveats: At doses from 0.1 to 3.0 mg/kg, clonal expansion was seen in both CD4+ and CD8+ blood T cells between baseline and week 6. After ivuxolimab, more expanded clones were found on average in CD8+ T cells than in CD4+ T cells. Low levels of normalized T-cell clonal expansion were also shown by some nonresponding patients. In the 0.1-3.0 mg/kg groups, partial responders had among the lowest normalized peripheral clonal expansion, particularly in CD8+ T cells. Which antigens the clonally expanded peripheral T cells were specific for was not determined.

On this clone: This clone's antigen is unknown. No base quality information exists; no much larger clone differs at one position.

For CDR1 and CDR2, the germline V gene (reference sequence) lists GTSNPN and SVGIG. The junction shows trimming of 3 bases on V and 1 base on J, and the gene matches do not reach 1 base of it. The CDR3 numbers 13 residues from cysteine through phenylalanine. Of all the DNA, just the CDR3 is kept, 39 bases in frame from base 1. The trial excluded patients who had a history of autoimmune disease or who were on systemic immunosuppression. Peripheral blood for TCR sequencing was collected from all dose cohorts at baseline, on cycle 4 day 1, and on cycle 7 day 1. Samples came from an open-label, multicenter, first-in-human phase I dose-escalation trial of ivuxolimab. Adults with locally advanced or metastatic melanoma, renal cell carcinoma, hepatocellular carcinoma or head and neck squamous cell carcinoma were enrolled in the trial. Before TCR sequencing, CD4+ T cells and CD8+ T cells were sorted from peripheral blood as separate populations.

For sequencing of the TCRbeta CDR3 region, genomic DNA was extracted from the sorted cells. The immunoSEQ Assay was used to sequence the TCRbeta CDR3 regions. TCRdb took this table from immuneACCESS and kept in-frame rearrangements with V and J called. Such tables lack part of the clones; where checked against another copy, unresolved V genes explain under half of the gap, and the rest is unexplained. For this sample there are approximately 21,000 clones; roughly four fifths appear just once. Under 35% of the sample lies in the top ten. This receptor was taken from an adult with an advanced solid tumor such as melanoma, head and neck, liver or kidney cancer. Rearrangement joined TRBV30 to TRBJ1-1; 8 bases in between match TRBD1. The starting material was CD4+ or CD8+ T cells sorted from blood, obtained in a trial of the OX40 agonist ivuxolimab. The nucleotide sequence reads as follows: TGTGCCTGGAGACAGGGGGGGAACACTGAAGCTTTCTTT. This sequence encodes CAWRQGGNTEAFF.